Each of the 9 T cell receptor beta chains below was sequenced from the same sample in a study of T cell responses to AZD1222 COVID-19 vaccine (dated by TCRdb to about 2021). The time point label on this specimen signifies: baseline before first vaccination. Library method: the immunoSEQ multiplex PCR assay. Imported from immuneACCESS, the table was reduced by TCRdb to in-frame sequences with V and J called. These copies leave out some clones; in studies compared against another copy, an unresolved V gene accounts for under half, and the cause of the remainder is not known. The sample table lists about 130,000 clones, about 91% of them with a count of one. Of the sample, over 2.5% is held by the ten largest clones. Sequenced material: peripheral blood, taken on day 0 of AZD1222 vaccination. The receptors come from an adult in good health.

The CDR3 protein is CASSFSSSYEQYF. The CDR3 nucleotides are TGTGCCAGCAGTTTCAGTAGCTCCTACGAGCAGTACTTC. The rearrangement uses TRBV12-3 or TRBV12-4 and TRBJ2-7; D is uncertain. The V and J ends lost 3 bases and 0 bases respectively, with 6 bases between them. There are 13 residues in the CDR3.

This clone was found a few times. The V and J genes are TRBV6-1 and TRBJ2-2, with D unclear. From germline, CDR1 is MNHNS and CDR2 SASEGT. The V end lost 2 bases, the J end lost 4 bases, and 11 bases lay between the germline ends. The CDR3 covers 15 residues. This CDR3 is CASSELQRSTGELFF. The DNA of the CDR3 is TGTGCCAGCAGTGAATTGCAACGTAGCACCGGGGAGCTGTTTTTT.

The rearrangement joins TRBV29-1 to TRBJ1-1, with 7 bases lining up with TRBD1. CDR1 is SQVTM, CDR2 ANQGSEA, per germline. The CDR3 runs to 13 residues. The V segment lost 7 bases and the J segment 2 bases; nucleotides outside the gene matches: 7. The CDR3 protein is CSARGQLNTEAFF. DNA for the CDR3: TGCAGCGCCCGGGGACAGCTAAACACTGAAGCTTTCTTT.

J is TRBJ1-2 and V is TRBV19; no clear D gene. CDR1 is LNHDA, CDR2 SQIVND, per germline (reference sequence). This CDR3 region has 15 residues. The V end was cut by 6 bases, the J end by 4 bases, with 18 bases between. The CDR3 reads CASSDDPYSPYGYTF. The CDR3 DNA reads as TGTGCCAGTAGCGACGATCCTTACTCTCCCTATGGCTACACCTTC.

The chain couples TRBV29-1 to TRBJ2-7; D is unclear. The length of the CDR3 is 11 residues. The germline V gene has CDR1 SQVTM and CDR2 ANQGSEA. V was shortened by 3 bases and J by 3 bases, with 6 bases between the two germline ends. The CDR3 DNA is TGCAGCGTTGACGATAACTACGAGCAGTACTTC. Encoded protein: CSVDDNYEQYF.

This chain connects TRBV5-6 to TRBJ1-5; D remains ambiguous. Germline V gives CDR1 SGHDT, CDR2 YYEEEE. V gave up 0 bases and J gave up 4 bases, with 5 bases separating them. The length of the CDR3 is 13 residues. CDR3 sequence: CASSLVGNQPQHF. CDR3 in DNA: TGTGCCAGCAGCTTGGTAGGGAATCAGCCCCAGCATTTT. Looking up the rest from reference TRBV5-6 and TRBJ1-5 gives the full variable domain: DAGVTQSPTHLIKTRGQQVTLRCSPKSGHDTVSWYQQALGQGPQFIFQYYEEEERQRGNFPDRFSGHQFPNYSSELNVNALLLGDSALYLCASSLVGNQPQHFGDGTRLSIL.

The rearrangement uses TRBV7-2 and TRBJ2-5; 8 bases are shared with TRBD2. Germline V gene sequence: CDR1 SGHTA, CDR2 FQGNSA. With V trimmed by 2 bases and J by 2 bases, 4 bases remained unmatched. The CDR3 runs to 15 residues. In DNA, the CDR3 is TGTGCCAGCAGCTTAAACAGCGGGAGTCAAGAGACCCAGTACTTC. It specifies CASSLNSGSQETQYF.

The genes are TRBV6-1 and TRBJ1-6; 9 bases agree with TRBD1. Germline lookup yields CDR1 MNHNS and CDR2 SASEGT. CDR3 length: 15 residues. J gave up 3 bases and V 5 bases, and 2 bases lay outside the gene matches. The CDR3 DNA reads as TGTGCCAGCAGTTCGGGACAGGGCTATAATTCACCCCTCCACTTT. Its protein is CASSSGQGYNSPLHF.

The CDR3 here is CAGAPDQRGYTF. The DNA of the CDR3 is TGTGCCGGTGCCCCGGACCAGAGGGGCTACACCTTC. The chain uses TRBV5-4 and TRBJ1-2, with D uncertain. The CDR3 length is 12 residues. The V end was cut by 10 bases, the J end by 8 bases, with 18 bases between. Germline assignment: CDR1 SGHNT and CDR2 YYREEE (reference sequence).